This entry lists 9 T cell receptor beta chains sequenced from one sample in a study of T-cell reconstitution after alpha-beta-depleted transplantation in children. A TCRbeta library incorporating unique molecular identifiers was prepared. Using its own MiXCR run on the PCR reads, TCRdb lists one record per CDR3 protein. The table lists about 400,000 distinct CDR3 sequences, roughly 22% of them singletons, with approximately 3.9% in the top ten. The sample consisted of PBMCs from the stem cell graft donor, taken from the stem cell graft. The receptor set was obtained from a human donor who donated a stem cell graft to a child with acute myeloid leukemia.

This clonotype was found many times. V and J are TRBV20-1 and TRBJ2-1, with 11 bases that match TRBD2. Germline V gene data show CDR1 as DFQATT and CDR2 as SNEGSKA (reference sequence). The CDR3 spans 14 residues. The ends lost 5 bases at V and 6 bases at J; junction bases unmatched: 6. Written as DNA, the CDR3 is TGCAGTGCTTCACTAGCGGGAGCGTCCAATGAGCAGTTCTTC. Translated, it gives CSASLAGASNEQFF.

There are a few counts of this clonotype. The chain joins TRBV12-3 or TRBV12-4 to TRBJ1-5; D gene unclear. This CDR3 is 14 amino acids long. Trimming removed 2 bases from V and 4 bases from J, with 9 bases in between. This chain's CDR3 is CASSLNGGNQPQHF. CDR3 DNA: TGTGCCAGCAGTTTAAATGGAGGGAATCAGCCCCAGCATTTT.

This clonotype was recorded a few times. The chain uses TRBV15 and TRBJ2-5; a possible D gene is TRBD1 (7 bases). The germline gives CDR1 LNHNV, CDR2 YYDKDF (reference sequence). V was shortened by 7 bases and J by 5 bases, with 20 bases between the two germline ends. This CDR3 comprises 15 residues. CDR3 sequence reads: CATNKNRGGGETQYF. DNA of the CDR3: TGTGCCACCAACAAGAACAGGGGAGGAGGGGAGACCCAGTACTTC.

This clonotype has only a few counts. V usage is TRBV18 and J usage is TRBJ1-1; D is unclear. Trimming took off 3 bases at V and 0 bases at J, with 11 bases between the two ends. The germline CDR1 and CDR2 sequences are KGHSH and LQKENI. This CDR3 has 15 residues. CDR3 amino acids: CASSPERAMNTEAFF. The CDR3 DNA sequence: TGTGCCAGCTCACCGGAGAGGGCTATGAACACTGAAGCTTTCTTT.

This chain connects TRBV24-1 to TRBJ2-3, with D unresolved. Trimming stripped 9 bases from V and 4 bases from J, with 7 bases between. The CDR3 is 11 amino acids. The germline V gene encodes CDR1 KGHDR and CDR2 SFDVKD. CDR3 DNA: TGTGCCACCCGGCAGGCAGATACGCAGTATTTT. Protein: CATRQADTQYF.

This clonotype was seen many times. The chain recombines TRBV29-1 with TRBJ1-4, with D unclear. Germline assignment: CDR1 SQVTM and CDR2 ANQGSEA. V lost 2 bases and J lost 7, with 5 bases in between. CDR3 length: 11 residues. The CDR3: CSVEQVEKLFF. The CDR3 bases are TGCAGCGTTGAACAGGTTGAAAAACTGTTTTTT.

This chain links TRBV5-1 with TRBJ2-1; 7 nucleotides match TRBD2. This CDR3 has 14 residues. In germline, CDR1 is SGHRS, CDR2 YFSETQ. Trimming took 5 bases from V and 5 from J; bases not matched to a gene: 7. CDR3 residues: CASSSYGRNNEQFF. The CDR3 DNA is TGCGCCAGCAGTTCTTACGGGAGGAACAATGAGCAGTTCTTC.

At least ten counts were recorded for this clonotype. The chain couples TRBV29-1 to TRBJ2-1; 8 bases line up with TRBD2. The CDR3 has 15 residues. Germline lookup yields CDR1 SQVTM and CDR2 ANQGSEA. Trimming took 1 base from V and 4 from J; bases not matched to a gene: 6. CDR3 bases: TGCAGCGTTGAAGGCGGGGCTAGCGGGTACAATGAGCAGTTCTTC. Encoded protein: CSVEGGASGYNEQFF.

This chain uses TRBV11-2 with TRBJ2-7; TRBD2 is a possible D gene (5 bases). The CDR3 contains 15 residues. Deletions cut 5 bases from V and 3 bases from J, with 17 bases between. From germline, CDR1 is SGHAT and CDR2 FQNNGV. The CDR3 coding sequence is TGTGCCAGCAGCCCTGACCGGGGTAATTACTACGAGCAGTACTTC. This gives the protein CASSPDRGNYYEQYF.